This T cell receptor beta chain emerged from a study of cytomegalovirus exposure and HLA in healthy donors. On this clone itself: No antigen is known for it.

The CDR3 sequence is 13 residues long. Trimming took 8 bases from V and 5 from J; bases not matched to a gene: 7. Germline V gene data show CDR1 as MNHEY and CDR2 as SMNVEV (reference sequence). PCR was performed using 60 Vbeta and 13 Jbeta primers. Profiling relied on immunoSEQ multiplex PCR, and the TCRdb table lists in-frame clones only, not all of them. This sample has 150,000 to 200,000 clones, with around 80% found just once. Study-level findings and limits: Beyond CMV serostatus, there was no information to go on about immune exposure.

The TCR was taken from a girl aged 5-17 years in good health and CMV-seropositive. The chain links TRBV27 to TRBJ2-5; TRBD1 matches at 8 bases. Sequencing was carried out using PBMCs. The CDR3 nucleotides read TGTGCCAGCGGACAGGGAGCGGGCGAGACCCAGTACTTC. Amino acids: CASGQGAGETQYF.